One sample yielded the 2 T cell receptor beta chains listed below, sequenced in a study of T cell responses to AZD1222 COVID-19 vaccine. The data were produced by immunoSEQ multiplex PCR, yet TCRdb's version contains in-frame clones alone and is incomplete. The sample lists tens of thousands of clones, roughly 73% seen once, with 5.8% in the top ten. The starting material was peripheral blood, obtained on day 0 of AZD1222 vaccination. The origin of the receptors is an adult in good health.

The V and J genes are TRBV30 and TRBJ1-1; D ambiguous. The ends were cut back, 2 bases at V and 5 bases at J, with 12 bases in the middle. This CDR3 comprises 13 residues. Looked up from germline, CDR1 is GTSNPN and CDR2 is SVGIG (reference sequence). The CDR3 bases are TGTGCCTGGAGTCGGCAGTCTGAGACTGAAGCTTTCTTT. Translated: CAWSRQSETEAFF. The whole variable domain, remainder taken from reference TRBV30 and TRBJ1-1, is SQTIHQWPATLVQPVGSPLSLECTVEGTSNPNLYWYRQAAGRGLQLLFYSVGIGQISSEVPQNLSASRPQDRQFILSSKKLLLSDSGFYLCAWSRQSETEAFFGQGTRLTVV.

Here the CDR3 DNA reads TGTGCCAGCAGCTCGACAGGGTGGAATAGCAATCAGCCCCAGCATTTT. Amino acids: CASSSTGWNSNQPQHF. This chain connects TRBV7-9 to TRBJ1-5; 7 positions agree with TRBD1. This CDR3 has 16 residues. Per germline, CDR1 SEHNR and CDR2 FQNEAQ (reference sequence). The trim removed 4 bases at V and 0 bases at J, leaving 6 bases unmatched. Full variable domain (outside the CDR3, taken from reference TRBV7-9 and TRBJ1-5): DTGVSQNPRHKITKRGQNVTFRCDPISEHNRLYWYRQTLGQGPEFLTYFQNEAQLEKSRLLSDRFSAERPKGSFSTLEIQRTEQGDSAMYLCASSSTGWNSNQPQHFGDGTRLSIL.